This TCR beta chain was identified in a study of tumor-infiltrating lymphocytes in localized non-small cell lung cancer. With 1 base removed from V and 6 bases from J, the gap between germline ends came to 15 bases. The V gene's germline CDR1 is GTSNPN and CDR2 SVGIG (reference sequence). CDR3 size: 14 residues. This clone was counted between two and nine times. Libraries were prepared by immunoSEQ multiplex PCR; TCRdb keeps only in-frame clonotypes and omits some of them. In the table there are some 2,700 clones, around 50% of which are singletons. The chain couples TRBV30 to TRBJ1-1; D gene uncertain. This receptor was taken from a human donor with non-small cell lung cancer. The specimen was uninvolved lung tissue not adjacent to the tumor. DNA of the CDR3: TGTGCCTGGAGTGATGTCCTCGCCTGGGCTGAAGCTTTCTTT. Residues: CAWSDVLAWAEAFF.